The rows below give T cell receptor beta chains drawn from one sample of a study of blood T cell repertoires in COVID-19. The data were produced by immunoSEQ multiplex PCR, yet TCRdb's version contains in-frame clones alone and is incomplete. Of 310,000 or so clones listed, around 90% were seen once; the top ten hold 6% to 7%. The specimen was PBMCs or T cells enriched from blood (not recorded which). These receptors came from a woman between 40 and 50 years old who had recovered from COVID-19. CDR3s include the opening cysteine and the closing phenylalanine or tryptophan. The order of the fields is CDR3 DNA, CDR3 protein, D gene, clone size, J gene, V gene. D genes are given only for firm matches. Some rows mark clone size as missing; the rest say once, few, many or name a class of expanded clone.

CDR3 DNA: TGTGCCAGCAATAAGGACAGGTTCTATAATTCACCCCTCCACTTT
CDR3 protein: CASNKDRFYNSPLHF
D gene: TRBD1
clone size: few
J gene: TRBJ1-6
V gene: TRBV2

CDR3 DNA: TGTGCCAGCAGGGAGACAGGGGAGGGGACCGGGGAGCTGTTTTTT
CDR3 protein: CASRETGEGTGELFF
D gene: NA
clone size: NA
J gene: TRBJ2-2
V gene: TRBV6-5

CDR3 DNA: TGCAGTGCTAGTTCAACAGCAAAGAACACTGAAGCTTTCTTT
CDR3 protein: CSASSTAKNTEAFF
D gene: NA
clone size: NA
J gene: TRBJ1-1
V gene: TRBV20-1

CDR3 DNA: TGTGCCAGCAGTCCGGGACAGGGGACTGATACGCAGTATTTT
CDR3 protein: CASSPGQGTDTQYF
D gene: TRBD1
clone size: NA
J gene: TRBJ2-3
V gene: TRBV6-5

CDR3 DNA: TGCGCCAGCAGCCTCCGGGACAGGGGTGACCTCCCTGGGGCCAACGTCCTGACTTTC
CDR3 protein: CASSLRDRGDLPGANVLTF
D gene: TRBD1
clone size: NA
J gene: TRBJ2-6
V gene: TRBV5-1

CDR3 DNA: TGTGCCAGCAGCTTGGGGACTTCTAGCGAGGCTTTCTTT
CDR3 protein: CASSLGTSSEAFF
D gene: NA
clone size: few
J gene: TRBJ1-1
V gene: TRBV7-3

CDR3 DNA: TGTGCCAGCAGTTTGGGAGACTACACTAGTCGAAATGAGCAGTTCTTC
CDR3 protein: CASSLGDYTSRNEQFF
D gene: NA
clone size: once
J gene: TRBJ2-1
V gene: TRBV27

CDR3 DNA: TGTGCCAGCTCTCCCAGACAGGAAGGTTCACCCCTCCACTTT
CDR3 protein: CASSPRQEGSPLHF
D gene: NA
clone size: once
J gene: TRBJ1-6
V gene: TRBV18

CDR3 DNA: TGTGCCAGCAGTTTAGTACAGGGGCTCTCACCCCTCCACTTT
CDR3 protein: CASSLVQGLSPLHF
D gene: TRBD1
clone size: few
J gene: TRBJ1-6
V gene: TRBV27

CDR3 DNA: TGTGCCAGCAGCTCACGGACAGGGCAAAACATTCAGTACTTC
CDR3 protein: CASSSRTGQNIQYF
D gene: TRBD1
clone size: NA
J gene: TRBJ2-4
V gene: TRBV7-2

CDR3 DNA: TGTGCCAGCAGCTTAGCCCAGGGCCCAAGCAACGAGCAGTACTTC
CDR3 protein: CASSLAQGPSNEQYF
D gene: NA
clone size: NA
J gene: TRBJ2-7
V gene: TRBV7-9

CDR3 DNA: TGTGCCAGCAGTTACGTCCACCCACCGGGAAACAATGAGCAGTTCTTC
CDR3 protein: CASSYVHPPGNNEQFF
D gene: NA
clone size: NA
J gene: TRBJ2-1
V gene: TRBV6-5

CDR3 DNA: TGTGCCAGCAGCTTATCTCAGGCCTCGAACACCGGGGAGCTGTTTTTT
CDR3 protein: CASSLSQASNTGELFF
D gene: NA
clone size: NA
J gene: TRBJ2-2
V gene: TRBV11-2

CDR3 DNA: TGTGCCAGCAAGAGAATGAACACTGAAGCTTTCTTT
CDR3 protein: CASKRMNTEAFF
D gene: NA
clone size: NA
J gene: TRBJ1-1
V gene: TRBV11-1

CDR3 DNA: TGTGCCAGCACCCCCGGGGGGGCCAACGTCCTGACTTTC
CDR3 protein: CASTPGGANVLTF
D gene: NA
clone size: few
J gene: TRBJ2-6
V gene: TRBV18

CDR3 DNA: TGCAGTGCTAGATTTGGGCCTAAAGCTTTCTTT
CDR3 protein: CSARFGPKAFF
D gene: NA
clone size: NA
J gene: TRBJ1-1
V gene: TRBV20-1

CDR3 DNA: TGTGCCAGCAGCCAAGAGGCCCGGCGGGCGGGTGCTTTCTTT
CDR3 protein: CASSQEARRAGAFF
D gene: NA
clone size: NA
J gene: TRBJ1-1
V gene: TRBV3-1/TRBV3-2

CDR3 DNA: TGTGCCAGCGTCGGACAGGGGGGAGGTGAGCAGTTCTTC
CDR3 protein: CASVGQGGGEQFF
D gene: TRBD1
clone size: NA
J gene: TRBJ2-1
V gene: TRBV28

CDR3 DNA: TGTGCCAGCGGCAACCGACAGGCTAGCGGGACAGCTAGCACAGATACGCAGTATTTT
CDR3 protein: CASGNRQASGTASTDTQYF
D gene: NA
clone size: NA
J gene: TRBJ2-3
V gene: TRBV21-1

CDR3 DNA: TGTGCCACCAGCAGAGGAACAGGGACGGATACGCAGTATTTT
CDR3 protein: CATSRGTGTDTQYF
D gene: NA
clone size: many
J gene: TRBJ2-3
V gene: TRBV15

CDR3 DNA: TGCAGCTTCCGGACAGGCAACAATGAGCAGTTCTTC
CDR3 protein: CSFRTGNNEQFF
D gene: TRBD1
clone size: NA
J gene: TRBJ2-1
V gene: TRBV29-1

CDR3 DNA: TGTGCCAGCAGAATCAACTCCGAGCAGTACTTC
CDR3 protein: CASRINSEQYF
D gene: NA
clone size: NA
J gene: TRBJ2-7
V gene: TRBV21-1

CDR3 DNA: TGCGCCAGCAGCTACCTCGGGGGGTTGGACACTGAAGCTTTCTTT
CDR3 protein: CASSYLGGLDTEAFF
D gene: NA
clone size: NA
J gene: TRBJ1-1
V gene: TRBV5-1

CDR3 DNA: TGTGCCACCGGAGTGAGCCGCTCTGGAAACACCATATATTTT
CDR3 protein: CATGVSRSGNTIYF
D gene: NA
clone size: NA
J gene: TRBJ1-3
V gene: TRBV15